The rows below give T cell receptor beta chains drawn from one sample of a study of shared clonotypes between healthy human individuals. Here immunoSEQ multiplex PCR was the method, and the copy in TCRdb shows in-frame clones only, minus some. The sample records about 2.3 million clones, 90% to 95% being singletons. Sequenced: naive CD4+ T cells from PBMCs. The receptors shown here come from a man aged 18 to 29 in good health. Some clones in this sample may be carry-over from other donors' samples. Each CDR3 is given with its conserved first and last residue. The D gene is left open where the match is weak. Clone sizes are given selectively: once, few, many, or a class where the clone is expanded.

clone_size,v_call,d_call,j_call,cdr3_nt,cdr3_aa
-,TRBV18,TRBD1,TRBJ2-6,TGTGCCAGCTCACGGCCGGGACAGAGCTCTGGGGCCAACGTCCTGACTTTC,CASSRPGQSSGANVLTF
few,TRBV29-1,-,TRBJ1-1,TGCAGCGTTGGTTACCTTGAAGCTTTCTTT,CSVGYLEAFF
-,TRBV6-7,-,TRBJ2-1,TGTGCCAGCAGTTACTCGCGTTGTCGGCGGGACTTCTACAATGAGCAGTTCTTC,CASSYSRCRRDFYNEQFF
-,TRBV28,-,TRBJ2-1,TGTGCCAGCTTGGGCCTGTCTTCCGGGAGTTACAATGAGCAGTTCTTC,CASLGLSSGSYNEQFF
-,TRBV7-8,-,TRBJ1-2,TGTGCCAGCAGCCCGGAGCAGGCCTATGGCTACACCTTC,CASSPEQAYGYTF
-,TRBV10-1,-,TRBJ2-2,TGCGCCACCTCTAGGGTGCGCACCGGGGAGCTGTTTTTT,CATSRVRTGELFF
once,TRBV19,TRBD1,TRBJ1-1,TGTGCCAGTAGTAACCGACAGGGGAGGATATTGAACACTGAAGCTTTCTTT,CASSNRQGRILNTEAFF
-,TRBV5-5,TRBD2,TRBJ2-7,TGTGCCAGCAGCTTATTAACTAGCGGGTCCTACGAGCAGTACTTC,CASSLLTSGSYEQYF
-,TRBV18,-,TRBJ1-2,TGTGCCAGCTCACCACCGCTCGGGAACTATGGCTACACCTTC,CASSPPLGNYGYTF
once,TRBV29-1,-,TRBJ2-7,TGCAGCGTTGAAATAGGTGATCTCTACGAGCAGTACTTC,CSVEIGDLYEQYF
once,TRBV19,TRBD1,TRBJ2-1,TGTGCCAGTATGGGCAGGGGGTCCTACAATGAGCAGTTCTTC,CASMGRGSYNEQFF
-,TRBV6-9,-,TRBJ2-1,TGTGCCAGCAGTTATTCCGCCACGGATTATTCCGGGGGACAACCTCCGAGCTCCTACAATGAGCAGTTCTTC,CASSYSATDYSGGQPPSSYNEQFF
-,TRBV5-1,TRBD1,TRBJ1-5,TGCGCCAGCAGCCCGGGACAGGGGACGGATCAGCCCCAGCATTTT,CASSPGQGTDQPQHF
-,TRBV11-2,-,TRBJ1-5,TGTGCCAGCAGCCCCCGGGGGTACAGTCCCGTTAGCAATCAGCCCCAGCATTTT,CASSPRGYSPVSNQPQHF
-,TRBV4-1,-,TRBJ1-2,TGCGCCAGCAGGGACCCTAAAGACAGTCGATATGGCTACACCTTC,CASRDPKDSRYGYTF
-,TRBV20-1,-,TRBJ2-5,TGCAGTTCCCAGCGGGCAGAGACCCAGTACTTC,CSSQRAETQYF
few,TRBV2,-,TRBJ2-7,TGTGCCAGCAGACCCATGGACGACTCCGAGCAGTACTTC,CASRPMDDSEQYF
-,TRBV18,-,TRBJ2-1,TGTGCCAGCTCACCAGGGACGAGATACAATGAGCAGTTCTTC,CASSPGTRYNEQFF
-,TRBV29-1,TRBD1,TRBJ2-1,TGCAGCGTAGACAGGGACAGAGATGAGCAGTTCTTC,CSVDRDRDEQFF
-,TRBV5-4,-,TRBJ2-3,TGTGCCAGCAGCTTGTCAGGAGCCAGCACAGATACGCAGTATTTT,CASSLSGASTDTQYF
-,TRBV30,-,TRBJ2-7,TGTGCCTGGAGGACTCAACGGACACAGCTCGAGTACTTC,CAWRTQRTQLEYF
-,TRBV9,TRBD2,TRBJ2-7,TGTGCCAGCAGCGTAGATACGGGAGGGCCGCAGGAGCAGTACTTC,CASSVDTGGPQEQYF
-,TRBV7-2,-,TRBJ1-2,TGTGCCAGCAGCCCCAATAGGCGACAAGGCTACACCTTC,CASSPNRRQGYTF
-,TRBV2,-,TRBJ2-5,TGTGCCAGCAGTGGGTTCCAGTACCAAGAGACCCAGTACTTC,CASSGFQYQETQYF
-,TRBV7-3,TRBD2,TRBJ2-1,TGTGCCAGCAGCCCCGCTTCAACACAACTAGCGTTCAATGAGCAGTTCTTC,CASSPASTQLAFNEQFF
few,TRBV5-1,TRBD1,TRBJ2-1,TGCGCCAGCAGCAAGCAGGGGGAACCCTATTACAATGAGCAGTTCTTC,CASSKQGEPYYNEQFF
-,TRBV28,-,TRBJ1-1,TGTGCCAGCAGTTTATTCGGCACAGGCAGGACGGACAGCACTGAAGCTTTCTTT,CASSLFGTGRTDSTEAFF
-,TRBV5-6,TRBD2,TRBJ2-3,TGTGCCAGCAGCTCGGGACTAGCGGGAGGGTACGGAGGAGATACGCAGTATTTT,CASSSGLAGGYGGDTQYF
-,TRBV6-1,-,TRBJ1-5,TGTGCCAGCAGTGAAGCCCAGGGGAAAAATCAGCCCCAGCATTTT,CASSEAQGKNQPQHF
-,TRBV28,TRBD1,TRBJ1-2,TGTGCCAGCAGTTTTTCACAGGGGGCGAGTAACTATGGCTACACCTTC,CASSFSQGASNYGYTF
-,TRBV2,TRBD1,TRBJ1-5,TGTGCCAGCGGCGGGACAGGGGGCCTTCAGCCCCAGCATTTT,CASGGTGGLQPQHF
-,TRBV6-1,TRBD1,TRBJ2-5,TGTGCCAGCACCCCACAGGGGCGAGGCCAAGAGACCCAGTACTTC,CASTPQGRGQETQYF
once,TRBV29-1,-,TRBJ1-5,TGCAGCTTTGGAAGTCCAGGGGTGGATCCTAGCAATCAGCCCCAGCATTTT,CSFGSPGVDPSNQPQHF
-,TRBV11-2,-,TRBJ1-2,TGTGCCAGCAGCTTAGGACCCGGCAACTATGGCTACACCTTC,CASSLGPGNYGYTF
-,TRBV7-2,-,TRBJ2-2,TGTGCCAGCAGGGATGGGGGGATTGCCGGGGAGCTGTTTTTT,CASRDGGIAGELFF
-,TRBV21-1,-,TRBJ2-7,TGTGCCAGCAAGGGGGACAGGGTAAACTACGAGCAGTACTTC,CASKGDRVNYEQYF
-,TRBV6-5,-,TRBJ2-7,TGTGCCAGCAGTTACACTCGGGCTCCCCAGGGAGCCGAGCAGTACTTC,CASSYTRAPQGAEQYF
-,TRBV20-1,-,TRBJ1-2,TGCAGTGCTAGGACAGGAGATGGCTACACCTTC,CSARTGDGYTF
-,TRBV7-9,TRBD1,TRBJ1-3,TGTGCCAGCAGCCAAGCGGACAGGGCTGCTGGAAACACCATATATTTT,CASSQADRAAGNTIYF
-,TRBV5-4,-,TRBJ2-3,TGTGCCAGCAGCTTGAAGGTATCAGATACGCAGTATTTT,CASSLKVSDTQYF
-,TRBV7-9,-,TRBJ1-5,TGTGCCAGCAGCTCCCAGGTTGGTCAGCCCCAGCATTTT,CASSSQVGQPQHF
-,TRBV4-3,TRBD2,TRBJ2-7,TGCGCCAGCAGCCAAGAAGCGGTTAGCGGGACGAACGAGCAGTACTTC,CASSQEAVSGTNEQYF
-,TRBV7-9,-,TRBJ2-7,TGTGCCAGCAGCAAAGGGACTGTTACCTACGAGCAGTACTTC,CASSKGTVTYEQYF
once,TRBV23-1,TRBD1,TRBJ2-1,TGCGCCAGCAGTCAAAACGACAGGGCCTCCTACAATGAGCAGTTCTTC,CASSQNDRASYNEQFF
-,TRBV7-6,TRBD1,TRBJ2-6,TGTGCCAGCAGCCCGGGACAGGCTGGGGCCAACGTCCTGACTTTC,CASSPGQAGANVLTF